This section outlines one T cell receptor (beta chain) sequence together with its context. Which antigen it targets is not known. Per-nucleotide qualities are absent, and no much larger clonotype sits a single base away. The same CDR3 also results from other DNA sequences found in this sample. This entry is derived from a study of siplizumab effects on memory and regulatory T cells (dated by TCRdb to about 2019). In terms of the full investigation: The study examined how the anti-CD2 antibody siplizumab affects alloreactive T-cell subsets in allogeneic mixed lymphocyte reactions built from human PBMCs. Study-level results and caveats: Greater diversity appeared to be present in unstimulated naive T cells than in memory T cells, and a substantial contribution to the alloresponse seemed to be made by naive cells. The suppressive function of proliferating Tregs from siplizumab cultures was not functionally confirmed. Siplizumab significantly reduced the cumulative frequency of alloreactive sequences traceable to unstimulated CD4+ memory T cells. Sequences below about 10^-5 frequency were poorly captured, so only a minor fraction of alloreactive clones could be mapped to unstimulated subsets. For roughly 75-96% of proliferating CD4+ or CD8+ clones, no naive or memory phenotype could be assigned. Of the alloreactive CD4+ clones that could be mapped, the Treg-derived share averaged roughly 69% with siplizumab compared with 25% to 30% in control reactions.

Sorted unstimulated T cells and proliferating T cells recovered from mixed lymphocyte reactions were subjected to TCRbeta CDR3 sequencing. Fresh whole blood from more than 8 HLA-typed healthy donors was used as the source from which PBMCs were isolated. The library was built by means of the immunoSEQ multiplex PCR assay. The deep sequencing platform assayed around 95,000 TCR templates per sample. Genomic DNA extracted from sorted T cells was used for TCRbeta CDR3 sequencing. As for how the authors treated the data: Clonal analysis of TCRbeta CDR3 data was done in the R programming language. Unstimulated samples were compared with post-reaction CFSE-low samples to define alloreactive CD4+ and CD8+ clones. Regulatory or non-regulatory origin of alloreactive CD4+ clones was assigned by matching sequences to the sorted unstimulated Treg and non-Treg repertoires. TCRdb retrieved this table from immuneACCESS and kept in-frame rearrangements only. Not all clones are present; in checked studies, unresolved V genes account for under half, and no reason is known for the remainder. The V and J calls and the clone size are those of that table, but D and trimming were determined from the DNA. This sample lists 55,000 to 70,000 clones; 85% to 95% were detected once. Together, the top ten hold about two fifths of the sample.

CDR1 SNHLY and CDR2 FYNNEI were looked up in the germline V gene. Spanning cysteine to phenylalanine, the CDR3 consists of 11 amino acids. Kept here is only the CDR3 DNA, which spans 33 bases and is read in frame from base 1. V loses 4 bases of germline sequence and J loses 11 bases, and the interval between the two ends is 10 bases. Sequencing was performed on CD8+ T cells sorted from blood. This TCR derives from a human donor in good health. This chain joins TRBV2 to TRBJ2-3; a tentative D call is TRBD1 (6 bases match). The DNA sequence follows: TGTGCCAGCAGTGCTTCACAGGGGCAGTATTTT. Its protein reads: CASSASQGQYF.